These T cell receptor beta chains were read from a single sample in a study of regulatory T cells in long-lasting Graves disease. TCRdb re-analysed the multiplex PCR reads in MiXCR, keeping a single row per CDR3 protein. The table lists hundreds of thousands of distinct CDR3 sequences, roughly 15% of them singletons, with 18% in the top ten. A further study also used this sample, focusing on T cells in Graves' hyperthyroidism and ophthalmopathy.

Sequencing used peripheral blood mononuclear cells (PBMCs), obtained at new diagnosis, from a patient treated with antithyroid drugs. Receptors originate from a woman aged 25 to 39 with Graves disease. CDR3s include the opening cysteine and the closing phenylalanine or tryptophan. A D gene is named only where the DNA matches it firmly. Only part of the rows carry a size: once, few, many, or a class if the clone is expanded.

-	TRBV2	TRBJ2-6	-	TGTGCCAGCCATCGGGGCGCGGTACCTGGGGCCAACGTCCTGACTTTC	CASHRGAVPGANVLTF
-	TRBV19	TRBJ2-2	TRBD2	TGTGCCAGTAGTATCCGGATAGCGGGAGAACGCACCGGGGAGCTGTTTTTT	CASSIRIAGERTGELFF
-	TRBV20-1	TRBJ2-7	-	TGCAGTGCTAGGCCTATGGGAGGCGAGCAGTACTTC	CSARPMGGEQYF
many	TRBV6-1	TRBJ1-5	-	TGTGCCAGCAATGGATTGGGGAGCAATCAGCCCCAGCATTTT	CASNGLGSNQPQHF
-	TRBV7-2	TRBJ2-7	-	TGTGCCAGCAGCTTAGTTTCTTCCGGTGTCTCCTACGAGCAGTACTTC	CASSLVSSGVSYEQYF
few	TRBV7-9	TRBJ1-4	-	TGTGCCAGCAGCTTAGTTGAGACCTTCAATGAAAAACTGTTTTTT	CASSLVETFNEKLFF
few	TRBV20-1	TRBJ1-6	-	TGCAGTGCTAAAAGTGTTCATAATTCACCCCTCCACTTT	CSAKSVHNSPLHF
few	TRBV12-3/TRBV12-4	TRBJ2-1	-	TGTGCCAGCAGTTTACCCCTAGCGCGGAGCGAATCCTACAATGAGCAGTTCTTC	CASSLPLARSESYNEQFF
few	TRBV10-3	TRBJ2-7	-	TGTGCCATCAGTGGTGGACAGACCTACGAGCAGTACTTC	CAISGGQTYEQYF
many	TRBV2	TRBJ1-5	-	TGTGCCAGCAGTGAACTTTTGGGACGCCGAGGGGGTCAGCCCCAGCATTTT	CASSELLGRRGGQPQHF
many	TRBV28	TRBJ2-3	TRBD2	TGTGCCAGCAGTGCTAGCGGGAGGCCGCAGTATTTT	CASSASGRPQYF
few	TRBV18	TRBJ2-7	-	TGTGCCAGCTCACGGAGTCAGGGGTCGGAAGAGCAGTACTTC	CASSRSQGSEEQYF
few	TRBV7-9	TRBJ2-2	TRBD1	TGTGCCAGCAGCGCGCTACAGGGGGCGCAGGACACCGGGGAGCTGTTTTTT	CASSALQGAQDTGELFF
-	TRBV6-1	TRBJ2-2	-	TGTGCCAGCAGCCCCACGGGGCAAGGCGGGGAGCTGTTTTTT	CASSPTGQGGELFF
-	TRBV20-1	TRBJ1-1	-	TGCAGTGCTAGACCCCCCTCGGGACACCCGAACACTGAAGCTTTCTTT	CSARPPSGHPNTEAFF
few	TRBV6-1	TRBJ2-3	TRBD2	TGTGCCAGCCAAGAGGGAGGGAGGTTTTTGGATACGCAGTATTTT	CASQEGGRFLDTQYF
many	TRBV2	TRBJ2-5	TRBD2	TGTGCCAGCAGTACCGGGACTAGCGTACAAGGGCACTTC	CASSTGTSVQGHF